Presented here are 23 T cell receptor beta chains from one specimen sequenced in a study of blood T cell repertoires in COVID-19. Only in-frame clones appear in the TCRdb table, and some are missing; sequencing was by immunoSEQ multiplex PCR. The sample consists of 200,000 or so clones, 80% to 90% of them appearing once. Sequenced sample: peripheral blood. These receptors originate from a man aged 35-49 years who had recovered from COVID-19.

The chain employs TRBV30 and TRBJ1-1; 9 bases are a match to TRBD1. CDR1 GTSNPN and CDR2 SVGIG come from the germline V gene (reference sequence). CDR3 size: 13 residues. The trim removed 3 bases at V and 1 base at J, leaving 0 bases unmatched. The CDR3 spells CAWRTGGNTEAFF. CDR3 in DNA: TGTGCCTGGAGGACAGGGGGGAACACTGAAGCTTTCTTT.

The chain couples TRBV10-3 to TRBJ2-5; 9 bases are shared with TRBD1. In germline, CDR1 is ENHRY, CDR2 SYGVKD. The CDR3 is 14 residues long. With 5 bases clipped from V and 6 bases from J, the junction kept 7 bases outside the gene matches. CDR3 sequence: CAISTTGGAKTQYF. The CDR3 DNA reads TGTGCCATCAGTACTACAGGGGGCGCAAAGACCCAGTACTTC.

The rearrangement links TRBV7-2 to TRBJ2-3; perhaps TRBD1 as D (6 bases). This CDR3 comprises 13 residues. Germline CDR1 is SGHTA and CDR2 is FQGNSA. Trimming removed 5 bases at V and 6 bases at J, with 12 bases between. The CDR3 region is CASSLTGMDTQYF. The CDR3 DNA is TGTGCCAGCAGCCTCACAGGGATGGATACGCAGTATTTT.

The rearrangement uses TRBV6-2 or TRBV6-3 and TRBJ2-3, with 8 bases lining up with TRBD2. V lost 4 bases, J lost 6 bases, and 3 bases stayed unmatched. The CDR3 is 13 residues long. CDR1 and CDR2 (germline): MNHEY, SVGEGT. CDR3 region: CASSSLAGDTQYF. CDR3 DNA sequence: TGTGCCAGCAGTTCCCTAGCGGGTGATACGCAGTATTTT.

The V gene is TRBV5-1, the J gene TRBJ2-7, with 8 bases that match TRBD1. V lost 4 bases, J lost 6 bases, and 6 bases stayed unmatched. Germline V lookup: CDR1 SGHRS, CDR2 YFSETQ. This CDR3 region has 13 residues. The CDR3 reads CASSLGQGGEQYF. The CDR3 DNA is TGCGCCAGCAGCCTAGGACAGGGTGGCGAGCAGTACTTC.

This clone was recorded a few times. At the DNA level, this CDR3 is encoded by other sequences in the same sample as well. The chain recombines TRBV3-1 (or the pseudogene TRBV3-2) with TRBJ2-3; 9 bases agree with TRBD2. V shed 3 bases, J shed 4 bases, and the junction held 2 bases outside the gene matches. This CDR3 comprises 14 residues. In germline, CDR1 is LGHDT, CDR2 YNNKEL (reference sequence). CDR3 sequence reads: CASSQREGADTQYF. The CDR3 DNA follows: TGTGCCAGCAGCCAGCGGGAGGGTGCAGATACGCAGTATTTT.

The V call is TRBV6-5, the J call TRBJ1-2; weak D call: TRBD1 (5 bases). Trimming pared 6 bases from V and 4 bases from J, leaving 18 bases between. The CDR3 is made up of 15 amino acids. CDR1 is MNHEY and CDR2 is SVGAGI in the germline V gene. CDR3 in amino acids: CASSPTTGLGYGYTF. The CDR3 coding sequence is TGTGCCAGCAGCCCCACTACAGGCCTGGGCTATGGCTACACCTTC.

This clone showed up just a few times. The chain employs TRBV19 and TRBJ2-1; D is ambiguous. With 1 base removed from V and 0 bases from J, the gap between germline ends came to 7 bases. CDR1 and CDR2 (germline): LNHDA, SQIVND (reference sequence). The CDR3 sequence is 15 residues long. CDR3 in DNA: TGTGCCAGTAGTATAGCAGAAAGCTCCTACAATGAGCAGTTCTTC. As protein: CASSIAESSYNEQFF.

The chain's CDR3 is CASSVGEWTDTQYF. The CDR3 region has the DNA TGTGCCAGCAGCGTCGGGGAATGGACAGATACGCAGTATTTT. This chain joins TRBV9 and TRBJ2-3; possibly TRBD2 for D (5 bases). CDR3 length equals 14 residues. Trimming left V 2 bases short and J 3 bases short, with 10 bases between. Germline V lookup: CDR1 SGDLS, CDR2 YYNGEE.

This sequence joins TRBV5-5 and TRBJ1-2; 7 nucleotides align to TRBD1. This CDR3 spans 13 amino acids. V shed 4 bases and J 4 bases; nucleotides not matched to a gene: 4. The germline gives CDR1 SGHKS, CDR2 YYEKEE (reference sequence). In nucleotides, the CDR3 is TGTGCCAGCAGCCCGGGACAGCGCTATGGCTACACCTTC. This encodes CASSPGQRYGYTF.

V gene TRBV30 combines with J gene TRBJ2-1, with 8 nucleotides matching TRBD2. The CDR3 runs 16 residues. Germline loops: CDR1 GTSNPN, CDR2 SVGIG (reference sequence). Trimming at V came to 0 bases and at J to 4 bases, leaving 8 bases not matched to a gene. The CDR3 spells CAWSVGERGPYNEQFF. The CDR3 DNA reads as TGTGCCTGGAGTGTTGGCGAGCGGGGGCCTTACAATGAGCAGTTCTTC.

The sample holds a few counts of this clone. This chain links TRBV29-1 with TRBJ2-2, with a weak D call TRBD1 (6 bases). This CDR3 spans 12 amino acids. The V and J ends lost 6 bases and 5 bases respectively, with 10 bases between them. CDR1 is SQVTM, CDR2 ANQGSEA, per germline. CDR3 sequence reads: CSVDRGTGELFF. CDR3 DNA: TGCAGCGTCGATAGGGGGACCGGGGAGCTGTTTTTT.

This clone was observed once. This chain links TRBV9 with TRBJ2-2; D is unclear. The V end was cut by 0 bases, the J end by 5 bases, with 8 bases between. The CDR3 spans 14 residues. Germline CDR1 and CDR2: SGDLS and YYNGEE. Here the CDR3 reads CASSVGSRTGELFF. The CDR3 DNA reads TGTGCCAGCAGCGTAGGGAGCCGGACCGGGGAGCTGTTTTTT. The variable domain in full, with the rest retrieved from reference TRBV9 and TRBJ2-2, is DSGVTQTPKHLITATGQRVTLRCSPRSGDLSVYWYQQSLDQGLQFLIQYYNGEERAKGNILERFSAQQFPDLHSELNLSSLELGDSALYFCASSVGSRTGELFFGEGSRLTVL.

The CDR3 DNA sequence: TGCGCCAGCCGTCGACTAGCCCGCGACGAGCAGTACTTC. Translating it yields CASRRLARDEQYF. The chain carries TRBV5-1 and TRBJ2-7; TRBD2 agrees at 7 bases. The trim removed 7 bases at V and 5 bases at J, leaving 9 bases unmatched. CDR3 length: 13 residues. The germline V gene encodes CDR1 SGHRS and CDR2 YFSETQ.

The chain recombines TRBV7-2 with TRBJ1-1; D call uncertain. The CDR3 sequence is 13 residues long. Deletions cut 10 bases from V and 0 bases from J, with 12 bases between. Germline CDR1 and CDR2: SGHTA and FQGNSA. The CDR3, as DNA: TGTGCCACCGCCCAGTACATGAACACTGAAGCTTTCTTT. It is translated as CATAQYMNTEAFF.

CDR3 protein: CASSQGLAGVNNEQFF. The CDR3 nucleotides are TGTGCCAGCAGCCAGGGACTAGCGGGAGTCAACAATGAGCAGTTCTTC. The chain joins TRBV5-4 to TRBJ2-1; 14 nucleotides line up with TRBD2. The CDR3 length is 16 residues. CDR1 is SGHNT and CDR2 is YYREEE in the germline V gene (reference sequence). V gave up 4 bases and J gave up 5 bases; unmatched junction bases: 5.

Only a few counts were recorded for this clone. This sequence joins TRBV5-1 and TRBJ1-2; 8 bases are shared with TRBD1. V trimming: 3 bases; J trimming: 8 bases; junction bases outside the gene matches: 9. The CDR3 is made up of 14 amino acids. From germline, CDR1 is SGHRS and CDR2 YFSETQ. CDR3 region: CASSSSGQAVGYTF. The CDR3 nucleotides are TGCGCCAGCAGCTCCTCGGGACAGGCCGTGGGCTACACCTTC.

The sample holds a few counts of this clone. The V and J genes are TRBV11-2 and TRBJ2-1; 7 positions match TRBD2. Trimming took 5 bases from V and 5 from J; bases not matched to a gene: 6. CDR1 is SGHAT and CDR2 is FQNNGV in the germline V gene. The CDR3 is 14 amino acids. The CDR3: CASSAGTMNNEQFF. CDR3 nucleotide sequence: TGTGCCAGCAGCGCCGGGACTATGAACAATGAGCAGTTCTTC.

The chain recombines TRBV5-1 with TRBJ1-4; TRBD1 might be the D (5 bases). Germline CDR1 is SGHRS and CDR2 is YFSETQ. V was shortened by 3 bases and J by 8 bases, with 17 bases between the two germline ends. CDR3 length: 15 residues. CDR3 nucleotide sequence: TGCGCCAGCAGCTCCTCAGGGCTTCAGGACGAAAAACTGTTTTTT. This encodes CASSSSGLQDEKLFF.

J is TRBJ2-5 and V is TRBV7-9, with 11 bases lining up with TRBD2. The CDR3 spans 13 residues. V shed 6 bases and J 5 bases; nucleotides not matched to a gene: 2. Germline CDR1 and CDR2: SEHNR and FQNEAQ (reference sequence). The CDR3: CASSVAGGETQYF. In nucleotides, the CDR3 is TGTGCCAGCAGTGTAGCGGGAGGGGAGACCCAGTACTTC. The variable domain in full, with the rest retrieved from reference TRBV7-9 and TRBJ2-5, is DTGVSQNPRHKITKRGQNVTFRCDPISEHNRLYWYRQTLGQGPEFLTYFQNEAQLEKSRLLSDRFSAERPKGSFSTLEIQRTEQGDSAMYLCASSVAGGETQYFGPGTRLLVL.

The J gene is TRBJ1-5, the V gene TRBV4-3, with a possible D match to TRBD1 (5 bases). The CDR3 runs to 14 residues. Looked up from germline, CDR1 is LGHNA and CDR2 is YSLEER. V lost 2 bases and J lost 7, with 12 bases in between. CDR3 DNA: TGCGCCAGCAGCCAACTGTCCAGGGAACAGCCCCAGCATTTT. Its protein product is CASSQLSREQPQHF.

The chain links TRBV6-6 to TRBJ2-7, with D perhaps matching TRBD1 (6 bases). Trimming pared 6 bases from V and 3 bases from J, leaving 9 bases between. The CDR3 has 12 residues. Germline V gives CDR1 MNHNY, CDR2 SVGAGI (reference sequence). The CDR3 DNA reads TGTGCCAGCAGCGACAGGTTCTACGAGCAGTACTTC. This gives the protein CASSDRFYEQYF.

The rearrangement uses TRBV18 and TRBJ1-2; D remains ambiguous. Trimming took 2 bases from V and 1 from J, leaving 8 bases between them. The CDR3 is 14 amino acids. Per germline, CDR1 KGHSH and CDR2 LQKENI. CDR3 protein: CASSPGGLNYGYTF. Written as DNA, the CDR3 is TGTGCCAGCTCACCAGGAGGACTTAACTATGGCTACACCTTC.